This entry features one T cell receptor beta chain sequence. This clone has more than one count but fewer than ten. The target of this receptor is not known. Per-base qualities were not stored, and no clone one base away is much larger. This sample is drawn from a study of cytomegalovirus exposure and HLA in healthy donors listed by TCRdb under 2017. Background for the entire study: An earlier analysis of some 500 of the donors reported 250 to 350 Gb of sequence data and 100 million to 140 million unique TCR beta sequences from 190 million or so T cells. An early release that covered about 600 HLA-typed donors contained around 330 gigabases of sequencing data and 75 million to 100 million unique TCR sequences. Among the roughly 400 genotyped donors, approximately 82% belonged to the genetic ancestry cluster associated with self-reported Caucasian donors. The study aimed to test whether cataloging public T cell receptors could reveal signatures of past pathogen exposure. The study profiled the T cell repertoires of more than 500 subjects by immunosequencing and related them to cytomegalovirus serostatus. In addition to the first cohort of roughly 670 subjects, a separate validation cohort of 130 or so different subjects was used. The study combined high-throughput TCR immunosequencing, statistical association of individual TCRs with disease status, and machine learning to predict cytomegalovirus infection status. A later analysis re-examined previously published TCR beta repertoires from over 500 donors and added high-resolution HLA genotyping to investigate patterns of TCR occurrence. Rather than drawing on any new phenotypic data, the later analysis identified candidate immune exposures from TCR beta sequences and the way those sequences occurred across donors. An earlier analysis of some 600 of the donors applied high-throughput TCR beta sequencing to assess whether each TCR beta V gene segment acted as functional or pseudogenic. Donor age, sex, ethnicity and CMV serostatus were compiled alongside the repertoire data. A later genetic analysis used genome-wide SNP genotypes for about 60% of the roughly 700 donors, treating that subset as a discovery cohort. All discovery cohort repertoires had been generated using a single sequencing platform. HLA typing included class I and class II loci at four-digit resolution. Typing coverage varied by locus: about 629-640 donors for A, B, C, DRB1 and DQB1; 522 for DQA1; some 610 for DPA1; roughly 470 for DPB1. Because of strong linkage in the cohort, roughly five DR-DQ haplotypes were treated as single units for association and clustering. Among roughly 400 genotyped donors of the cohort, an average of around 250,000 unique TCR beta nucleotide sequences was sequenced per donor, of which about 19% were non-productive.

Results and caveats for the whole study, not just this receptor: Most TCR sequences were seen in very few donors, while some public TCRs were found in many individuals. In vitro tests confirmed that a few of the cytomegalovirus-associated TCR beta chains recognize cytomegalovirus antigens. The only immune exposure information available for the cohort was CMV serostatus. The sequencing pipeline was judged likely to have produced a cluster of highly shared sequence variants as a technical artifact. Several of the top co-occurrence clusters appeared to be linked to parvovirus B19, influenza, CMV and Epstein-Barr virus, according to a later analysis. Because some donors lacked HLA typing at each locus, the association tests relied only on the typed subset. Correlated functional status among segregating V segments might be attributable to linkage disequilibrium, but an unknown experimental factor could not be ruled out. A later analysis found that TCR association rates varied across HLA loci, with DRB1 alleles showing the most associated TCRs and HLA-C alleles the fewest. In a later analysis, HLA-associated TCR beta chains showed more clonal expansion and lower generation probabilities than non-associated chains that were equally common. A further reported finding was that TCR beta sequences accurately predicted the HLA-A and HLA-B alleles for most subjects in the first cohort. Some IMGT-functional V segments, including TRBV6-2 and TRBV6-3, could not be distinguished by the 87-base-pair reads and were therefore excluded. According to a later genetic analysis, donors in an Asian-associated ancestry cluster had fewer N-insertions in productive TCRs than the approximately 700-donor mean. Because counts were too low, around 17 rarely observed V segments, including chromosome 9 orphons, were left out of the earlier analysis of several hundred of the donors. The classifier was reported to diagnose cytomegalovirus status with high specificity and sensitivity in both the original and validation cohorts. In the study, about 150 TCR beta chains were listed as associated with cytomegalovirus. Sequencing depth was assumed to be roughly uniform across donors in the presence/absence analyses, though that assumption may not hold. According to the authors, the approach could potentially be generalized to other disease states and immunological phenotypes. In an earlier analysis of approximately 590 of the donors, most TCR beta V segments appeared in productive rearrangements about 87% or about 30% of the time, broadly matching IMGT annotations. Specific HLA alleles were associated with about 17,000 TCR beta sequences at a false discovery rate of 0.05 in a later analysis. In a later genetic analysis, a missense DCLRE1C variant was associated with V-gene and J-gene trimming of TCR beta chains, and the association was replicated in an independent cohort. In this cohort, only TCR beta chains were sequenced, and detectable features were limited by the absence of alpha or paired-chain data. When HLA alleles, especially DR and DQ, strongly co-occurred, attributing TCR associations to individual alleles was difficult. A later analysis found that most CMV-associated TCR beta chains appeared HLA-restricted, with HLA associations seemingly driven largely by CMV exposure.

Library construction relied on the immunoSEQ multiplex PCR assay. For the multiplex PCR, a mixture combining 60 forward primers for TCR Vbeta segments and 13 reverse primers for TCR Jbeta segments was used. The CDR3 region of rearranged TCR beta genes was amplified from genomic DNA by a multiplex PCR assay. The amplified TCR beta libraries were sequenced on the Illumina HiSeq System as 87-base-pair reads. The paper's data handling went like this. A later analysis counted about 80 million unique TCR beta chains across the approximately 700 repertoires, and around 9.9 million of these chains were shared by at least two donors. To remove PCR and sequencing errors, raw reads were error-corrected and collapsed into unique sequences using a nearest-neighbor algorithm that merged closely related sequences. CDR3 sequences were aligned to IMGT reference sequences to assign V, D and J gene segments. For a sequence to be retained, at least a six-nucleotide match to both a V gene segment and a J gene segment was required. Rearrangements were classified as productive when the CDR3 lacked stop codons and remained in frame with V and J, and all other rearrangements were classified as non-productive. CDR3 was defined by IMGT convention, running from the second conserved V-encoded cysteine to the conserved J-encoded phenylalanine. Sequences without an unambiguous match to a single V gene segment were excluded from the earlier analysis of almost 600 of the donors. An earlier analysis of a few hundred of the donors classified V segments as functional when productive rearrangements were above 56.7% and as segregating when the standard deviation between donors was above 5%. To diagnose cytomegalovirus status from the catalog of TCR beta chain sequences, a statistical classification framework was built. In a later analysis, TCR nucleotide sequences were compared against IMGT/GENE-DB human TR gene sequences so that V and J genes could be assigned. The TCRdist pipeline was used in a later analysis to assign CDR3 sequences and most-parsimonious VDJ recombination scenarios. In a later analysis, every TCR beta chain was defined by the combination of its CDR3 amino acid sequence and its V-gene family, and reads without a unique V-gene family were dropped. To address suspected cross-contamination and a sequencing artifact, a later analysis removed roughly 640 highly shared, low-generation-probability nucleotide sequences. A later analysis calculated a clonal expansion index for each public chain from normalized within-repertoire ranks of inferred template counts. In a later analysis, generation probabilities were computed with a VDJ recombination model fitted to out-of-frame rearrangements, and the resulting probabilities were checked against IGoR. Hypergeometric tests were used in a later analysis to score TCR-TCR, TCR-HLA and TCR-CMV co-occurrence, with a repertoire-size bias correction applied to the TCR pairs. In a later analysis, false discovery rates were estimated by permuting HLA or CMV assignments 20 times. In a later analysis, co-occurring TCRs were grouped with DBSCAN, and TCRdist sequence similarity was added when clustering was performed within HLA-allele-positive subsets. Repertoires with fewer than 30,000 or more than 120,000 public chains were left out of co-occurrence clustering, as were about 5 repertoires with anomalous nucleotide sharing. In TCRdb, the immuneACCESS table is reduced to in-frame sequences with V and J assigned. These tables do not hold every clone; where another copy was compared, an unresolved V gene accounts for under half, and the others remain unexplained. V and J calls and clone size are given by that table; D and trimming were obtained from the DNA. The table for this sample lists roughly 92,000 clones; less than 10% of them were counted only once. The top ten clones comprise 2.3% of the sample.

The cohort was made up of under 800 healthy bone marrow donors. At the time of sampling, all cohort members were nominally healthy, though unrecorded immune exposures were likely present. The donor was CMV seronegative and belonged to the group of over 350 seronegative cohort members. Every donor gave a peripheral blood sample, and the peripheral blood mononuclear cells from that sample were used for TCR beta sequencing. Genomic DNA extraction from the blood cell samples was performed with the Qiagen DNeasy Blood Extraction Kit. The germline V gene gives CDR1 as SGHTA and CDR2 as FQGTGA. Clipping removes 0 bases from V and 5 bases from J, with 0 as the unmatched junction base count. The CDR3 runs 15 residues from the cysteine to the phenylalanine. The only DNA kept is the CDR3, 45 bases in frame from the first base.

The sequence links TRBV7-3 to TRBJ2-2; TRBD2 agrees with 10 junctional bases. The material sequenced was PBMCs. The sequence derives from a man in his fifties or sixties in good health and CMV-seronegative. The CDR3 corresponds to CASSLTSGGTGELFF. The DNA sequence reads TGTGCCAGCAGCTTAACTAGCGGGGGGACCGGGGAGCTGTTTTTT.